These 21 T cell receptor beta chains came from one sample sequenced in a study of immune cell composition in non-small cell lung cancer. The protocol was immunoSEQ multiplex PCR, while the TCRdb copy is restricted to in-frame clones and leaves out a portion. This table has under 3,500 clones, around 69% appearing once. Normal lung sampling was at least 3 cm from the tumour, as distant as possible. The data were also submitted as part of a second study, on CD4 T cells in lung cancer.

Input material: non-adjacent lung tissue. The receptors here all came from a human donor with non-small cell lung cancer.

The V and J genes are TRBV14 and TRBJ2-3, with TRBD1 identical over 7 bases. The CDR3 is made up of 16 amino acids. V trimming: 1 base; J trimming: 5 bases; junction bases outside the gene matches: 9. Germline CDR1 and CDR2: SGHDN and FVKESK. The CDR3 loop reads CASSQVGPGQIDTQYF. The CDR3 DNA is TGTGCCAGCAGCCAAGTAGGCCCGGGACAGATAGATACGCAGTATTTT.

J is TRBJ2-1 and V is TRBV11-3; 10 bases fit TRBD2. The CDR3 runs to 18 residues. The V segment lost 2 bases and the J segment 6 bases; nucleotides outside the gene matches: 13. Germline-derived CDR1 and CDR2 are SGHNT and YENEEA. The CDR3 nucleotides are TGTGCCAGCAGCTTATTTTGGTGGCTAGCGGGAGACAGCAATGAGCAGTTCTTC. Translating it yields CASSLFWWLAGDSNEQFF.

V gene TRBV18 combines with J gene TRBJ2-6; D is perhaps TRBD1 (5 bases). The V and J ends lost 6 bases and 1 base respectively, with 13 bases between them. Per germline, CDR1 KGHSH and CDR2 LQKENI. The CDR3 loop spans 16 amino acids. The CDR3 DNA sequence: TGTGCCAGCTCGCCGAGACAGACGTCTGGGGCCAACGTCCTGACTTTC. This encodes CASSPRQTSGANVLTF. Supplemented by reference TRBV18 and TRBJ2-6, the full variable domain reads NAGVMQNPRHLVRRRGQEARLRCSPMKGHSHVYWYRQLPEEGLKFMVYLQKENIIDESGMPKERFSAEFPKEGPSILRIQQVVRGDSAAYFCASSPRQTSGANVLTFGAGSRLTVL.

V and J are TRBV30 and TRBJ1-1; D may be TRBD1 (5 bases). Germline values: CDR1 GTSNPN, CDR2 SVGIG (reference sequence). The V end was cut by 4 bases, the J end by 7 bases, with 10 bases between. This CDR3 contains 11 residues. The CDR3 nucleotides read TGTGCCTGGAACAGGATCGGTGAAGCTTTCTTT. Translating it yields CAWNRIGEAFF.

The rearrangement joins TRBV27 to TRBJ2-3; 11 bases are a match to TRBD1. The CDR3 spans 15 residues. Per germline, CDR1 MNHEY and CDR2 SMNVEV (reference sequence). V was pared by 3 bases and J by 4 bases, with 3 bases of the junction left unmatched. The CDR3, as DNA: TGTGCCAGCAGTTTCGGGACAGGGGGATCAGATACGCAGTATTTT. This encodes CASSFGTGGSDTQYF.

The chain employs TRBV9 and TRBJ1-2, with 9 bases matching TRBD1. The CDR3 extends over 14 amino acids. In germline, CDR1 is SGDLS, CDR2 YYNGEE. Trimming at V came to 4 bases and at J to 6 bases, leaving 7 bases not matched to a gene. The CDR3 here is CASSRGQGRDGYTF. For the CDR3, the DNA is TGTGCCAGCAGCAGAGGACAGGGGAGGGATGGCTACACCTTC.

This clone was picked up a small number of times. The V and J genes are TRBV6-6 and TRBJ2-7; no definite D call. Germline CDR1 is MNHNY and CDR2 is SVGAGI (reference sequence). Trimming left V 6 bases short and J 7 bases short, with 10 bases between. The CDR3 loop spans 11 amino acids. CDR3: CASSLAVEQYF. CDR3 DNA: TGTGCCAGCAGCTTGGCGGTGGAGCAGTACTTC.

By its share, this clone is large. The chain uses TRBV5-1 and TRBJ1-1; tentatively, D is TRBD1 (5 bases). CDR1 is SGHRS, CDR2 YFSETQ, per germline. The V end lost 4 bases, the J end lost 3 bases, and 16 bases lay between the germline ends. CDR3 length: 15 residues. The CDR3 region has the DNA TGCGCCAGCAGCAAGCAACCCGGGGGTGACACTGAAGCTTTCTTT. This codes for CASSKQPGGDTEAFF. The variable domain in full, with the rest retrieved from reference TRBV5-1 and TRBJ1-1, is KAGVTQTPRYLIKTRGQQVTLSCSPISGHRSVSWYQQTPGQGLQFLFEYFSETQRNKGNFPGRFSGRQFSNSRSEMNVSTLELGDSALYLCASSKQPGGDTEAFFGQGTRLTVV.

The J gene is TRBJ2-2, the V gene TRBV19; a possible D gene is TRBD2 (6 bases). V lost 5 bases and J lost 7, with 17 bases in between. Germline V lookup: CDR1 LNHDA, CDR2 SQIVND (reference sequence). This CDR3 region has 15 residues. The CDR3 nucleotides are TGTGCCAGTAGTCGCCGGCAGCGGGCAAGCGGGGAGCTGTTTTTT. This gives the protein CASSRRQRASGELFF.

The V and J genes are TRBV30 and TRBJ2-7, with 9 positions matching TRBD2. V gave up 5 bases and J gave up 5 bases; unmatched junction bases: 16. The germline V gene encodes CDR1 GTSNPN and CDR2 SVGIG (reference sequence). The CDR3 extends over 16 amino acids. The CDR3: CAWGPSDGGRAHEQYF. DNA for the CDR3: TGTGCCTGGGGACCCTCCGACGGCGGGAGGGCCCACGAGCAGTACTTC.

A single count supports this clone. The chain is built from TRBV19 and TRBJ2-7; the match to TRBD2 covers 14 bases. CDR3 length: 15 residues. The germline V gene has CDR1 LNHDA and CDR2 SQIVND (reference sequence). V was pared by 3 bases and J by 7 bases, with 5 bases of the junction left unmatched. This CDR3 is CASSMGTSGSREQYF. CDR3 coding DNA: TGTGCCAGTAGTATGGGGACTAGCGGGAGTCGGGAGCAGTACTTC.

The CDR3 loop reads CASSPHRPSTNEKLFF. The DNA of the CDR3 is TGTGCCAGCAGCCCACACCGCCCCTCAACTAATGAAAAACTGTTTTTT. This chain connects TRBV7-9 to TRBJ1-4; D unresolved. Trimming cost V 5 bases and J 0 bases, with 13 bases left between them. Germline V CDR1 and CDR2: SEHNR, FQNEAQ (reference sequence). The CDR3 is made up of 16 amino acids.

The chain combines TRBV6-1 with TRBJ1-5; perhaps TRBD1 as D (5 bases). The CDR3 runs 15 residues. Trimming took off 6 bases at V and 3 bases at J, with 15 bases between the two ends. Germline V lookup: CDR1 MNHNS, CDR2 SASEGT. The CDR3, as DNA: TGTGCCAGCAGCCGAAGCGACAGTTACAATCAGCCCCAGCATTTT. It specifies CASSRSDSYNQPQHF.

The chain recombines TRBV7-9 with TRBJ2-7; TRBD2 matches 7 bases. Germline lookup yields CDR1 SEHNR and CDR2 FQNEAQ (reference sequence). CDR3 size: 17 residues. The V segment lost 4 bases and the J segment 0 bases; nucleotides outside the gene matches: 12. This chain's CDR3 is CASSSLAGTTPSYEQYF. DNA for the CDR3: TGTGCCAGCAGCTCTCTGGCCGGGACTACTCCCTCCTACGAGCAGTACTTC.

The chain combines TRBV6-4 with TRBJ2-3; weak D call: TRBD1 (6 bases). The V end lost 3 bases, the J end lost 0 bases, and 13 bases lay between the germline ends. The CDR3 sequence is 16 residues long. Germline V CDR1 and CDR2: MRHNA, SNTAGT. In nucleotides, the CDR3 is TGTGCCAGCAGTGAGCGAGGGGGATCTAGCACAGATACGCAGTATTTT. Its protein is CASSERGGSSTDTQYF.

The chain recombines TRBV5-5 with TRBJ1-3; TRBD1 might be the D (6 bases). V was shortened by 0 bases and J by 4 bases, with 11 bases between the two germline ends. This CDR3 is 15 amino acids long. Germline loops: CDR1 SGHKS, CDR2 YYEKEE (reference sequence). This CDR3 is CASSLDQGLGNTIYF. The CDR3 DNA reads TGTGCCAGCAGCTTGGACCAGGGGCTCGGAAACACCATATATTTT.

The genes are TRBV28 and TRBJ2-3, with TRBD1 as a possible D gene (5 bases). The CDR3 has 14 amino acids. Trimming removed 8 bases from V and 5 bases from J, with 17 bases in between. Germline lookup yields CDR1 MDHEN and CDR2 SYDVKM. The CDR3 DNA follows: TGTGCCAGCTCTACCCAGGGATTAGTAGATACGCAGTATTTT. Amino acid sequence: CASSTQGLVDTQYF.

V is TRBV11-3 and J is TRBJ2-1, with TRBD2 matching 8 bases. Germline V gene sequence: CDR1 SGHNT, CDR2 YENEEA. V gave up 2 bases and J gave up 8 bases; unmatched junction bases: 5. The CDR3 contains 14 residues. In DNA form, the CDR3 reads TGTGCCAGCAGCTTAAGCGGGAGTAGGGATGAGCAGTTCTTC. Translated: CASSLSGSRDEQFF.

This clone was recorded once. The chain employs TRBV9 and TRBJ2-1, with D perhaps matching TRBD1 (5 bases). V was clipped by 1 base and J by 8 bases, with 13 bases between them. CDR1 is SGDLS and CDR2 is YYNGEE in the germline V gene. This CDR3 is 14 amino acids long. CDR3 DNA: TGTGCCAGCAGCGTAATGCCCAGCAGGGATGAGCAGTTCTTC. Translating it yields CASSVMPSRDEQFF. Filled out from reference TRBV9 and TRBJ2-1, the complete variable domain reads DSGVTQTPKHLITATGQRVTLRCSPRSGDLSVYWYQQSLDQGLQFLIQYYNGEERAKGNILERFSAQQFPDLHSELNLSSLELGDSALYFCASSVMPSRDEQFFGPGTRLTVL.

V usage is TRBV6-5 and J usage is TRBJ1-2; D is possibly TRBD1 (6 bases). CDR1 is MNHEY and CDR2 is SVGAGI in the germline V gene. The V end was cut by 7 bases, the J end by 4 bases, with 10 bases between. CDR3 size: 12 residues. The CDR3: CASTGDSYGYTF. CDR3 sequence (DNA): TGTGCCAGCACAGGGGATTCCTATGGCTACACCTTC.

The gene calls are TRBV27 and TRBJ2-1; the match to TRBD2 covers 11 bases. The ends lost 3 bases at V and 4 bases at J; junction bases unmatched: 2. This CDR3 region has 15 residues. CDR1 MNHEY and CDR2 SMNVEV come from the germline V gene (reference sequence). CDR3 DNA sequence: TGTGCCAGCAGTTTGGGACTAGCGGTATACAATGAGCAGTTCTTC. Protein sequence: CASSLGLAVYNEQFF.